A selection of T cell receptor beta chains follows, all from one sample in a study of blood T cell repertoires in COVID-19. Clones were read by immunoSEQ multiplex PCR, and TCRdb kept only the in-frame ones, dropping some. This table has roughly 320,000 clones, more than 85% appearing once. Sequences were obtained from peripheral blood. These receptors came from a man in his sixties or seventies with acute or convalescent COVID-19. Each CDR3 is given with its conserved first and last residue. The order of the fields is D gene, V gene, clone size, J gene, CDR3 protein, CDR3 DNA. A D gene is named only where the DNA matches it firmly. Some rows mark clone size as missing; the rest say once, few, many or name a class of expanded clone.

>-|TRBV5-6|-|TRBJ2-7
CASSSAVDRKSSYEQYF
TGTGCCAGCAGCTCAGCGGTAGACAGGAAAAGCTCCTACGAGCAGTACTTC
>TRBD2|TRBV11-2|-|TRBJ2-1
CASSQGLAGGPEQFF
TGTGCCAGCAGCCAGGGACTAGCGGGAGGGCCTGAGCAGTTCTTC
>TRBD2|TRBV19|-|TRBJ2-5
CASSTGTSGKETQYF
TGTGCCAGTAGCACCGGGACTAGCGGGAAAGAGACCCAGTACTTC
>TRBD1|TRBV5-1|many|TRBJ2-7
CASSLGVDRGYEQYF
TGCGCCAGCAGCTTGGGTGTGGACAGGGGTTACGAGCAGTACTTC
>-|TRBV7-2|-|TRBJ2-3
CASSFREGTDTQYF
TGTGCCAGCAGCTTCAGGGAAGGGACAGATACGCAGTATTTT
>TRBD2|TRBV27|-|TRBJ2-6
CASFRAGGLVSGANVLTF
TGTGCCAGCTTTAGGGCGGGGGGCCTAGTCTCTGGGGCCAACGTCCTGACTTTC
>-|TRBV7-3|-|TRBJ2-3
CASSRLSGSTDTQYF
TGTGCCAGCAGCCGTTTATCAGGGAGCACAGATACGCAGTATTTT
>TRBD1|TRBV11-2|-|TRBJ2-7
CASSFDRAWGYEQYF
TGTGCCAGCAGCTTTGACAGGGCGTGGGGGTACGAGCAGTACTTC
>TRBD1|TRBV19|-|TRBJ2-3
CAVGGQGATVTQYF
TGTGCAGTTGGCGGACAGGGGGCGACAGTTACGCAGTATTTT
>TRBD2|TRBV5-1|-|TRBJ2-1
CASSHGGDNEQFF
TGCGCCAGCAGTCATGGGGGGGACAATGAGCAGTTCTTC
>-|TRBV21-1|-|TRBJ2-7
CASRIRTEQTYEQYF
TGTGCCAGCAGAATAAGGACAGAGCAAACCTACGAGCAGTACTTC
>-|TRBV9|-|TRBJ2-1
CASSVGVAPYNEQFF
TGTGCCAGCAGCGTAGGGGTAGCGCCATACAATGAGCAGTTCTTC
>TRBD1|TRBV4-3|-|TRBJ1-4
CASSRPGQGDNEKLFF
TGCGCCAGCAGCCGACCCGGACAGGGCGATAATGAAAAACTGTTTTTT
>-|TRBV18|-|TRBJ2-2
CASSPPLGGELFF
TGTGCCAGCTCACCACCGCTCGGCGGGGAGCTGTTTTTT
>TRBD2|TRBV24-1|few|TRBJ2-1
CATSDSGTSARNEQFF
TGTGCCACCAGTGACTCCGGGACTAGCGCGAGAAATGAGCAGTTCTTC
>-|TRBV4-2|-|TRBJ2-3
CASSQEGTITDTQYF
TGTGCCAGCAGCCAAGAGGGGACAATAACAGATACGCAGTATTTT
>-|TRBV12-3/TRBV12-4|-|TRBJ2-1
CASSPTANEQFF
TGTGCCAGCTCCCCGACAGCTAATGAGCAGTTCTTC
>TRBD1|TRBV7-9|-|TRBJ1-2
CASSLAGDRAGYTF
TGTGCCAGCAGCTTAGCCGGCGACAGGGCTGGCTACACCTTC
>-|TRBV3-1/TRBV3-2|-|TRBJ1-1
CASSFDTEAFF
TGTGCCAGCAGCTTCGACACTGAAGCTTTCTTT
>-|TRBV29-1|-|TRBJ1-5
CSVGQNSNQPQHF
TGCAGCGTTGGACAGAATAGCAATCAGCCCCAGCATTTT
>TRBD2|TRBV7-2|-|TRBJ2-5
CASRRTSGVFISSETQYF
TGTGCCAGCAGAAGGACTAGCGGTGTATTCATCTCTTCGGAGACCCAGTACTTC
>TRBD1|TRBV7-2|-|TRBJ1-5
CASSLEAGGGQPQHF
TGTGCCAGCAGCTTAGAGGCAGGGGGCGGTCAGCCCCAGCATTTT
>TRBD2|TRBV10-1|-|TRBJ2-1
CASSESISGSFNEQFF
TGCGCCAGCAGTGAGTCGATTAGCGGGAGTTTCAATGAGCAGTTCTTC
>-|TRBV15|-|TRBJ2-3
CATEGLTGRGTDTQYF
TGTGCCACCGAGGGGTTGACAGGACGAGGCACAGATACGCAGTATTTT
>-|TRBV9|-|TRBJ2-3
CASSVDAGAGDTQYF
TGTGCCAGCAGCGTAGATGCGGGGGCGGGAGATACGCAGTATTTT
>TRBD1|TRBV2|-|TRBJ1-6
CASSEQGVSNSPLHF
TGTGCCAGCAGTGAACAGGGGGTCTCTAATTCACCCCTCCACTTT
>TRBD1|TRBV5-1|-|TRBJ1-1
CASSWATGPTEAFF
TGCGCCAGCAGCTGGGCGACAGGGCCGACTGAAGCTTTCTTT
>TRBD1|TRBV7-9|-|TRBJ1-4
CASSPVQGGNEKLFF
TGTGCCAGCAGCCCCGTACAGGGGGGGAATGAAAAACTGTTTTTT
>TRBD1|TRBV28|-|TRBJ2-6
CASVGGQAFSGANVLTF
TGTGCCAGTGTGGGCGGACAGGCTTTTTCTGGGGCCAACGTCCTGACTTTC
>TRBD1|TRBV11-3|-|TRBJ2-3
CASSLGDSGADTQYF
TGTGCCAGCAGCTTAGGGGACAGCGGCGCAGATACGCAGTATTTT
>TRBD2|TRBV11-2|-|TRBJ2-2
CASSPLAGGRTYGELFF
TGTGCCAGCAGCCCCTTAGCGGGGGGGCGCACCTACGGGGAGCTGTTTTTT
>TRBD2|TRBV27|-|TRBJ2-3
CASSPRRESDTQYF
TGTGCCAGCAGTCCTAGGCGGGAGTCAGATACGCAGTATTTT
>-|TRBV18|-|TRBJ2-5
CASSPREQETQYF
TGTGCCAGCTCACCACGGGAGCAAGAGACCCAGTACTTC
>-|TRBV28|-|TRBJ1-1
CASSLSGVLNTEAFF
TGTGCCAGCAGTTTATCCGGGGTACTGAACACTGAAGCTTTCTTT
>TRBD2|TRBV24-1|-|TRBJ2-1
CATSSAGGSSYNEQFF
TGTGCCACCAGTTCCGCGGGGGGCAGCTCCTACAATGAGCAGTTCTTC
>TRBD1|TRBV6-1|-|TRBJ2-1
CASRDRGFLDEQFF
TGTGCCAGCAGAGACAGGGGTTTTCTGGATGAGCAGTTCTTC
>-|TRBV7-2|-|TRBJ1-1
CASSPLGVMNTEAFF
TGTGCCAGCAGCCCGTTGGGAGTCATGAACACTGAAGCTTTCTTT
>-|TRBV12-3/TRBV12-4|once|TRBJ2-3
CASSLSPDTQYF
TGTGCCAGCAGTTTAAGCCCCGATACGCAGTATTTT
>TRBD1|TRBV7-9|-|TRBJ2-1
CASSYQGTARLEQFF
TGTGCCAGCAGCTACCAAGGGACAGCCAGGCTTGAGCAGTTCTTC
>TRBD1|TRBV4-3|-|TRBJ2-3
CASSQEGTGGRDTQYF
TGCGCCAGCAGCCAAGAGGGGACAGGGGGCAGAGATACGCAGTATTTT
>-|TRBV19|-|TRBJ2-7
CASSIWGQTYEQYF
TGTGCCAGTAGTATTTGGGGACAAACCTACGAGCAGTACTTC
>TRBD1|TRBV19|-|TRBJ2-2
CASSRDRGPGELFF
TGTGCCAGTAGTAGAGACAGGGGTCCCGGGGAGCTGTTTTTT
>TRBD1|TRBV7-6|-|TRBJ2-5
CASSPGQGNSETQYF
TGTGCCAGCAGCCCGGGACAGGGCAATTCGGAGACCCAGTACTTC
>-|TRBV25-1|-|TRBJ2-7
CASSEYYEQYF
TGTGCCAGCAGTGAGTACTACGAGCAGTACTTC
>TRBD2|TRBV6-5|-|TRBJ2-7
CASTGGGRASEQYF
TGTGCCAGCACCGGTGGCGGGAGGGCCTCCGAGCAGTACTTC
>-|TRBV5-5|-|TRBJ1-6
CASSSSGAGDSPLHF
TGTGCCAGCAGCTCCTCTGGGGCAGGTGACTCACCCCTCCACTTT
>-|TRBV5-1|-|TRBJ2-3
CASSLAEGTDTQYF
TGCGCCAGCAGCTTGGCCGAGGGCACAGATACGCAGTATTTT
>-|TRBV6-1|-|TRBJ1-5
CASSEAGTGFGNQPQHF
TGTGCCAGCAGTGAAGCGGGAACAGGGTTCGGCAATCAGCCCCAGCATTTT
>TRBD1|TRBV30|-|TRBJ2-2
CAWEDRDTGELFF
TGTGCCTGGGAAGACAGGGACACCGGGGAGCTGTTTTTT
>TRBD1|TRBV28|-|TRBJ2-3
CASSFRGRPVDTQYF
TGTGCCAGCAGTTTCAGGGGGCGCCCCGTGGATACGCAGTATTTT
>-|TRBV6-5|-|TRBJ2-6
CASSRGTGANVLTF
TGTGCCAGCAGTAGGGGGACGGGGGCCAACGTCCTGACTTTC
>TRBD1|TRBV5-6|-|TRBJ1-2
CASSLGQGNYGYTF
TGTGCCAGCAGCTTAGGACAGGGAAACTATGGCTACACCTTC
>TRBD1|TRBV15|-|TRBJ2-2
CATSREAGTGTGRRYTGELFF
TGTGCCACCAGCAGGGAAGCCGGGACAGGGACGGGAAGGAGGTACACCGGGGAGCTGTTTTTT
>TRBD1|TRBV19|-|TRBJ1-4
CASSTQGGRLGEKLFF
TGTGCCAGTAGTACCCAGGGGGGACGATTGGGTGAAAAACTGTTTTTT
>TRBD2|TRBV24-1|-|TRBJ2-1
CATSDVTSANEQFF
TGTGCCACCAGTGATGTAACTAGCGCCAATGAGCAGTTCTTC
>TRBD2|TRBV5-1|-|TRBJ2-7
CASSNPSGSYEQYF
TGCGCCAGCAGCAACCCTAGCGGGAGTTACGAGCAGTACTTC
>TRBD2|TRBV18|-|TRBJ2-1
CASSPRTGGDNEQFF
TGTGCCAGCTCACCACGGACGGGAGGGGACAATGAGCAGTTCTTC
>TRBD2|TRBV7-6|-|TRBJ2-3
CASTPTSGFVRYTDTQYF
TGTGCCAGCACCCCGACTAGCGGGTTTGTCCGTTACACAGATACGCAGTATTTT